This T cell receptor beta chain was recovered during a study of neurological immune-mediated disorders. The study, taken as a whole, reports: No CDR3 amino acid sequences were shared by expanded clones across subjects, suggesting private repertoires in all groups. Multiple sclerosis, the disease with the least TCR clonal expansion, fell below healthy controls, whereas HTLV-1-associated myelopathy showed the most.

In the case of this clonotype: Its antigen is not identified. Given a much more abundant clone one base away, this may be a read error.

CDR1 and CDR2 from the germline V gene are SGHRS and YFSETQ. This CDR3 is built from 14 residues. As for time point: longitudinal time-point 3. The cDNA was synthesized by means of template-switch 5'RACE, which was carried out with 10-nucleotide random UMIs. TCRdb itself ran the 5' RACE reads through MiXCR, one entry per CDR3 protein. The sample contains around 100,000 distinct CDR3 sequences, approximately 10% of which appear only once. The chain employs TRBV5-1 and TRBJ2-5; perhaps TRBD1 as D (6 bases). The J call may be in error: the DNA end matches TRBJ2-1 better. The sample consisted of PBMCs. This TCR was sampled from a female donor with HTLV-1-associated myelopathy (HAM/TSP). CDR3 residues: CASARQWTDNEQFF. CDR3 DNA: TGCGCCAGTGCCAGACAGTGGACAGACAATGAGCAGTTCTTC.